Below are 18 T cell receptor beta chains sequenced from a single sample in a study of technical replicates of blood from several donors. Assay: immunoSEQ multiplex PCR; the TCRdb copy retains only in-frame clones and omits some. The data contain roughly 76,000 clones, roughly 85% of them singletons. Material for sequencing was PBMCs. These receptor sequences come from a human donor in good health. Some clones in this sample may be carry-over from other donors' samples.

The chain is built from TRBV5-4 and TRBJ2-5; D ambiguous. The CDR3 spans 14 residues. The ends were cut back, 3 bases at V and 4 bases at J, with 13 bases in the middle. Germline assignment: CDR1 SGHNT and CDR2 YYREEE (reference sequence). The DNA for the CDR3 is TGTGCCAGCAGCTCCCCCCCGGGTCCAGAGACCCAGTACTTC. The encoded protein is CASSSPPGPETQYF.

This rearrangement joins TRBV5-4 to TRBJ1-1, with D possibly matching TRBD1 (5 bases). Germline V gene lookup returns CDR1 SGHNT and CDR2 YYREEE (reference sequence). Between the trimmed V and J ends, which lost 7 bases and 1 base, there was a span of 8 bases. The CDR3 is made up of 12 amino acids. The CDR3 reads CASRRGNTEAFF. The CDR3, as DNA: TGTGCCAGCCGAAGGGGGAACACTGAAGCTTTCTTT.

V and J are TRBV30 and TRBJ2-1, with TRBD2 matching over 9 bases. This CDR3 contains 14 residues. CDR1 and CDR2 (germline): GTSNPN, SVGIG (reference sequence). V trimming: 1 base; J trimming: 6 bases; junction bases outside the gene matches: 4. CDR3 residues: CAWSGGGGSNEQFF. The CDR3 nucleotides read TGTGCCTGGAGTGGCGGGGGGGGTTCCAATGAGCAGTTCTTC.

This clone has only a few counts. V gene TRBV10-3 combines with J gene TRBJ2-5; TRBD2 matches at 11 bases. This CDR3 region has 15 residues. The V segment lost 6 bases and the J segment 4 bases; nucleotides outside the gene matches: 7. The V gene's germline CDR1 is ENHRY and CDR2 SYGVKD. Written as DNA, the CDR3 is TGTGCCATCAGCCTTAGCGGGGGGGCCCGAGAGACCCAGTACTTC. It specifies CAISLSGGARETQYF.

This clone was detected only a few times. The rearrangement uses TRBV10-3 and TRBJ1-2, with 10 bases fitting TRBD1. The CDR3 runs to 15 residues. Germline CDR1 ENHRY, CDR2 SYGVKD. The V segment lost 5 bases and the J segment 6 bases; nucleotides outside the gene matches: 9. The CDR3 coding sequence is TGTGCCATCAGTCTGTTGGGACAGGGGAGCGATGGCTACACCTTC. It yields the protein CAISLLGQGSDGYTF.

This clone was observed a few times. The chain links TRBV11-2 to TRBJ1-3; 7 positions agree with TRBD1. J was trimmed by 0 bases and V by 0 bases; bases with no gene match: 8. Germline CDR1 SGHAT, CDR2 FQNNGV. This CDR3 is built from 18 residues. This CDR3 is CASSLDGRGHLSGNTIYF. CDR3 DNA sequence: TGTGCCAGCAGCTTAGACGGGAGGGGGCACCTCTCTGGAAACACCATATATTTT.

The chain is built from TRBV5-1 and TRBJ1-2; TRBD1 matches 8 bases. The CDR3 is 14 amino acids. CDR1 and CDR2 from the germline V gene are SGHRS and YFSETQ. Trimming cost V 7 bases and J 4 bases; bases outside gene matches: 9. DNA for the CDR3: TGCGCCAGCCAGACAGGGGTGTCTATCTATGGCTACACCTTC. Amino acids: CASQTGVSIYGYTF.

This chain joins TRBV10-2 and TRBJ2-7; 7 positions match TRBD2. The CDR3 totals 13 residues. V shed 3 bases, J shed 6 bases, and the junction held 5 bases outside the gene matches. The germline V gene has CDR1 WSHSY and CDR2 SAAADI. CDR3 protein: CASSEGRVSEQYF. CDR3 coding DNA: TGCGCCAGCAGTGAAGGGAGGGTGAGCGAGCAGTACTTC.

The J gene is TRBJ1-1, the V gene TRBV6-1; D is ambiguous. The germline V and J ends were trimmed by 2 bases and 0 bases, with 10 bases remaining between them. The CDR3 length is 15 residues. The germline V gene encodes CDR1 MNHNS and CDR2 SASEGT. CDR3 protein: CASSEFGNMNTEAFF. The CDR3 DNA reads as TGTGCCAGCAGTGAATTTGGCAACATGAACACTGAAGCTTTCTTT.

The CDR3 spells CASRTSGSTYEQYF. Written as DNA, the CDR3 is TGTGCCAGTAGAACTAGCGGGAGTACTTACGAGCAGTACTTC. The chain joins TRBV19 to TRBJ2-7, with 11 positions matching TRBD2. This CDR3 spans 14 amino acids. J gave up 4 bases and V 6 bases, and 5 bases lay outside the gene matches. Germline assignment: CDR1 LNHDA and CDR2 SQIVND (reference sequence).

The CDR3 DNA is TGTGCCAGCAGCCAAGATCGGCCTAGCGGGAGTCGGTCTCAAACGGATACGCAGTATTTT. This encodes CASSQDRPSGSRSQTDTQYF. The J gene is TRBJ2-3, the V gene TRBV14; TRBD2 agrees at 10 bases. CDR1 and CDR2 (germline): SGHDN, FVKESK. After removal of 0 bases from V and 6 bases from J, the junction contained 18 bases not matched to a gene. This CDR3 has 20 amino acids.

The J gene is TRBJ2-3, the V gene TRBV19, with a possible D match to TRBD2 (6 bases). This CDR3 is 14 amino acids long. Germline V lookup: CDR1 LNHDA, CDR2 SQIVND (reference sequence). The CDR3 DNA reads TGTGCGAGCAGTGGAGGGCTGAGCACAGATACGCAGTATTTT. Protein product: CASSGGLSTDTQYF.

This clone has only one observation. This rearrangement joins TRBV7-2 to TRBJ2-5; weak D call: TRBD2 (5 bases). V was trimmed by 5 bases and J by 4 bases, leaving 14 bases between them. Germline CDR1 SGHTA, CDR2 FQGNSA. CDR3 length: 14 amino acids. This CDR3 is CASSPTRIGETQYF. CDR3 nucleotides: TGTGCCAGCAGCCCCACTAGGATTGGAGAGACCCAGTACTTC.

The rearrangement links TRBV6-5 to TRBJ2-1; TRBD2 is a possible D gene (6 bases). Germline values: CDR1 MNHEY, CDR2 SVGAGI. Trimming removed 0 bases from V and 5 bases from J, with 14 bases in between. There are 16 residues in the CDR3. DNA of the CDR3: TGTGCCAGCAGTTACTCGCGGAGGGATGAGAACAATGAGCAGTTCTTC. As protein: CASSYSRRDENNEQFF.

The J gene is TRBJ1-2, the V gene TRBV4-3; a weak D match, TRBD1 (5 bases). This CDR3 comprises 18 residues. Germline lookup yields CDR1 LGHNA and CDR2 YSLEER. V lost 1 base and J lost 0, with 18 bases in between. Here the CDR3 DNA reads TGCGCCAGCAGCCAAGGAGTCGGCGGTGGGGCGGCTAACTATGGCTACACCTTC. Translating it yields CASSQGVGGGAANYGYTF.

The chain has TRBV5-1 and TRBJ2-2; D not certain. In germline, CDR1 is SGHRS, CDR2 YFSETQ. V was shortened by 2 bases and J by 13 bases, with 6 bases between the two germline ends. The CDR3 runs 10 residues. CDR3: CASSFPGLFF. The CDR3 coding sequence is TGCGCCAGCAGCTTTCCCGGGCTGTTTTTT.

V usage is TRBV7-6 and J usage is TRBJ1-2; D unclear. Trimming removed 2 bases from V and 5 bases from J, with 3 bases in between. The length of the CDR3 is 11 residues. CDR1 and CDR2 from the germline V gene are SGHVS and FNYEAQ. The CDR3 bases are TGTGCCAGCAGCTTACTGTATGGCTACACCTTC. This gives the protein CASSLLYGYTF.

J is TRBJ2-1 and V is TRBV30; the match to TRBD2 covers 7 bases. The trim removed 5 bases at V and 5 bases at J, leaving 6 bases unmatched. Germline assignment: CDR1 GTSNPN and CDR2 SVGIG (reference sequence). The CDR3 loop spans 13 amino acids. The CDR3 coding sequence is TGTGCCTGGGCCGGGACTAAGGACAATGAGCAGTTCTTC. Its translation is CAWAGTKDNEQFF.